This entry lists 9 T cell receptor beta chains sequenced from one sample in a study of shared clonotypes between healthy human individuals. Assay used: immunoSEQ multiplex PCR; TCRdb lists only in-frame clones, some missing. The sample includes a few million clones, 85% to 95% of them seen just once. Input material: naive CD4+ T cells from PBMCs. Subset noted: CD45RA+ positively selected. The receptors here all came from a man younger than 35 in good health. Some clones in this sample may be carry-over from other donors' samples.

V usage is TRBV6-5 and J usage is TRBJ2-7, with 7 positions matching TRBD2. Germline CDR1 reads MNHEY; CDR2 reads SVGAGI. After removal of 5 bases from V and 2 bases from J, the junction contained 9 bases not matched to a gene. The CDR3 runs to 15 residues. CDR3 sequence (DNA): TGTGCCAGCAGTCTGAAGGCTAGCGGTACCTACGAGCAGTACTTC. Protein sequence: CASSLKASGTYEQYF.

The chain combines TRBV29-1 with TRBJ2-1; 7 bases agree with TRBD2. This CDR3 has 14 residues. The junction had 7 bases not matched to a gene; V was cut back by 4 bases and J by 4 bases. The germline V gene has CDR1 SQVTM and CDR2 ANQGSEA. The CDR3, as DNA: TGCAGCGTTGTGGCGGGAGTCCCGTACAATGAGCAGTTCTTC. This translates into CSVVAGVPYNEQFF.

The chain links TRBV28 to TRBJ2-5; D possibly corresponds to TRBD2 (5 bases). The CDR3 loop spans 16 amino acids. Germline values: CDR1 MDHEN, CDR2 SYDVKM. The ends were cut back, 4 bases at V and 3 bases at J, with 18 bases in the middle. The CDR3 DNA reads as TGTGCCAGCAGTTATCAGCGGTTGAAACCAAAAGAGACCCAGTACTTC. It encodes CASSYQRLKPKETQYF.

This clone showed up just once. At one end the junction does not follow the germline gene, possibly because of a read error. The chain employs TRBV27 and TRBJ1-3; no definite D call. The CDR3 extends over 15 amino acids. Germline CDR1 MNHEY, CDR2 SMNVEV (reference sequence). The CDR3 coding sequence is TGTGCCACCAGTGAGAACCGCCTCTCTGGAAACACCATATATTTT. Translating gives CATSENRLSGNTIYF.

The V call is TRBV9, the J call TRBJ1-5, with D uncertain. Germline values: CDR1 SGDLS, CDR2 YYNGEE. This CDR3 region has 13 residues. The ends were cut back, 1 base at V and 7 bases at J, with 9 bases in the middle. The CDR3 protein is CASSVTVDQPQHF. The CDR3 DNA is TGTGCCAGCAGCGTAACGGTGGACCAGCCCCAGCATTTT.

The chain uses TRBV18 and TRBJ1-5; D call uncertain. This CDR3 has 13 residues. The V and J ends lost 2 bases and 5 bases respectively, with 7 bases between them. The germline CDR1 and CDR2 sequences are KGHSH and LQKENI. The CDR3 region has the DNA TGTGCCAGCTCACCAGATAAGCATCAGCCCCAGCATTTT. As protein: CASSPDKHQPQHF.

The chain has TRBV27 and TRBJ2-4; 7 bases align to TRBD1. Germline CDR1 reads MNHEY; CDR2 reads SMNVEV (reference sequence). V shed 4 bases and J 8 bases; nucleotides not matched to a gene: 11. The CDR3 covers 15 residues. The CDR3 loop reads CASSSLYRGRDIQYF. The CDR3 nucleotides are TGTGCCAGCAGTTCCCTCTACAGGGGCCGGGACATTCAGTACTTC.

The DNA for the CDR3 is TGTGCCAGCAGCTTAGGGGCAGGGCGGAACTATGGCTACACCTTC. It codes for CASSLGAGRNYGYTF. The V gene is TRBV11-2, the J gene TRBJ1-2; the D gene is possibly TRBD1 (5 bases). The CDR3 is 15 residues long. Germline loops: CDR1 SGHAT, CDR2 FQNNGV. V lost 1 base, J lost 2 bases, and 11 bases lay in between.

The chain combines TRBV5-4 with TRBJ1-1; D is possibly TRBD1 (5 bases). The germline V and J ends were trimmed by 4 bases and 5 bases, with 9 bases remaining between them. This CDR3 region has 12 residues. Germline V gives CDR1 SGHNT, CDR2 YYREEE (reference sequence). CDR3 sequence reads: CASSGEGTEAFF. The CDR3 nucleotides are TGTGCCAGCAGCGGTGAGGGGACTGAAGCTTTCTTT.